The T cell receptor beta chain under discussion was sequenced for a study of response to subunit inactivated influenza vaccine. Regarding the study as a whole: It was suggested by the authors that few new T cells are recruited by each seasonal influenza vaccination.

The CDR3 contains 15 residues. Trimming removed 0 bases at V and 7 bases at J, with 14 bases between. Germline assignment: CDR1 SGHRS and CDR2 YFSETQ. The table lists this clonotype with many counts. Its antigen is unidentified. TCRdb re-analysed the RT-PCR reads in MiXCR, keeping a single row per CDR3 protein. The data hold roughly 790,000 distinct CDR3 sequences, with 21% observed a single time. The TCR comes from a man in his forties or fifties who received an inactivated influenza vaccine. Sequences were derived from PBMCs from blood, sampled 5 days after vaccination. The chain is built from TRBV5-1 and TRBJ2-1; D not resolved. CDR3 residues: CASSLGIQVINEQFF. CDR3 coding DNA: TGCGCCAGCAGCTTGGGGATCCAGGTGATTAATGAGCAGTTCTTC. Full variable domain (outside the CDR3, taken from reference TRBV5-1 and TRBJ2-1): KAGVTQTPRYLIKTRGQQVTLSCSPISGHRSVSWYQQTPGQGLQFLFEYFSETQRNKGNFPGRFSGRQFSNSRSEMNVSTLELGDSALYLCASSLGIQVINEQFFGPGTRLTVL.